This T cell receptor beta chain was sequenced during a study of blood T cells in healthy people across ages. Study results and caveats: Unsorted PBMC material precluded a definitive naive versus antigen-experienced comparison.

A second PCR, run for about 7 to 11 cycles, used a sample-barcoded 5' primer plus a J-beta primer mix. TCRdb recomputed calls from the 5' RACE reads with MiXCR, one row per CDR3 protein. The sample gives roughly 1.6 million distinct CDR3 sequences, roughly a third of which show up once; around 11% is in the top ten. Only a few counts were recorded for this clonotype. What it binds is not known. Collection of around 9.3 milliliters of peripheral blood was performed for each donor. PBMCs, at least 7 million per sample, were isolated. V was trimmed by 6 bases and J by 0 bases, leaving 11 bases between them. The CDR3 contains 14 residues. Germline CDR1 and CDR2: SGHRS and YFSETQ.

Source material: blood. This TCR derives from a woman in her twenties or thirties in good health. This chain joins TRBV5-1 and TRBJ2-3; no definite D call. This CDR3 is CASTEGPSTDTQYF. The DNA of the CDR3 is TGCGCCAGCACGGAAGGTCCTAGCACAGATACGCAGTATTTT. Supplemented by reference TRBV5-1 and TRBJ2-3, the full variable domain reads KAGVTQTPRYLIKTRGQQVTLSCSPISGHRSVSWYQQTPGQGLQFLFEYFSETQRNKGNFPGRFSGRQFSNSRSEMNVSTLELGDSALYLCASTEGPSTDTQYFGPGTRLTVL.